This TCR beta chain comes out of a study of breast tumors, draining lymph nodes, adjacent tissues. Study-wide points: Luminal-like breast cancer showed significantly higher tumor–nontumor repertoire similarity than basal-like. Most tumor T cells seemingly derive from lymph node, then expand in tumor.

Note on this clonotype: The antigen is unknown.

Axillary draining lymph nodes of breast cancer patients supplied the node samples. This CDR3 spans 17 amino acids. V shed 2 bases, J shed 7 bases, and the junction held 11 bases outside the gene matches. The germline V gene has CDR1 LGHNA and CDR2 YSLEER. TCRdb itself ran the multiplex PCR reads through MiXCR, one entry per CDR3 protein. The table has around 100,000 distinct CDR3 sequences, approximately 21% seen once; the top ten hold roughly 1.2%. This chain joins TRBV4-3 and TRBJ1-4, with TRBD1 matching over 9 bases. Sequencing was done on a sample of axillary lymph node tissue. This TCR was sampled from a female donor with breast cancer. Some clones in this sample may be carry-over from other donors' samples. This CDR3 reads CASSQSQPGTGFEKLFF. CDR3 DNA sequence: TGCGCCAGCAGCCAAAGCCAACCCGGGACAGGGTTTGAAAAACTGTTTTTT.